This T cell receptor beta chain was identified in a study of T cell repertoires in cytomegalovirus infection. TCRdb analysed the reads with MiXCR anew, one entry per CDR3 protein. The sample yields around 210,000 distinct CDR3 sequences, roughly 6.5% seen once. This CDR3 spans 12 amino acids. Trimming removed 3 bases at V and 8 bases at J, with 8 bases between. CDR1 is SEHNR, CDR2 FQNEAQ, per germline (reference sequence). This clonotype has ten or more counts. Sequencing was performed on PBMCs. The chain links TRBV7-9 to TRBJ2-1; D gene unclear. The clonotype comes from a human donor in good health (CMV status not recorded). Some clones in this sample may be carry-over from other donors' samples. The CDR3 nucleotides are TGTGCCAGCAGCTTCAAATGGGATGAGCAGTTCTTC. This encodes CASSFKWDEQFF. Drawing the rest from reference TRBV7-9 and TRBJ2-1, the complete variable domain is DTGVSQNPRHKITKRGQNVTFRCDPISEHNRLYWYRQTLGQGPEFLTYFQNEAQLEKSRLLSDRFSAERPKGSFSTLEIQRTEQGDSAMYLCASSFKWDEQFFGPGTRLTVL.